This T cell receptor (beta chain) was documented in a study of blood T cell repertoires in COVID-19. This clone was seen once. CDR1 is SGHDN and CDR2 is FVKESK in the germline V gene. Between the trimmed V and J ends, which lost 4 bases and 5 bases, there was a span of 8 bases. There are 12 residues in the CDR3. This table comes from immunoSEQ multiplex PCR, and its TCRdb copy is limited to in-frame clones, with some not included. The data hold 30,000 or so clones, with over 75% observed a single time. The TCR originated in a man older than 75 with active COVID-19. The chain links TRBV14 to TRBJ2-5; TRBD2 might be the D (6 bases). The sample taken for sequencing was peripheral blood. CDR3: CASSLTRETQYF. The CDR3 DNA sequence: TGTGCCAGCAGCCTGACTAGGGAGACCCAGTACTTC.